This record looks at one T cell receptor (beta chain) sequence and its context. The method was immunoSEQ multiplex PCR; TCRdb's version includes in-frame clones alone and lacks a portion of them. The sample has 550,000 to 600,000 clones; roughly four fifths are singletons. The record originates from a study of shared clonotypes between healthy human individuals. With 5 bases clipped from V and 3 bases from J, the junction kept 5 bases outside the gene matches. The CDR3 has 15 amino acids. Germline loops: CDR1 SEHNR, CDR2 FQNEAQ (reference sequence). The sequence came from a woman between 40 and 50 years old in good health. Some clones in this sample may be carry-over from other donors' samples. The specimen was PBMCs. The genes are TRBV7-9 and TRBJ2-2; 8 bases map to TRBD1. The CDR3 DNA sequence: TGTGCCAGCAGCCTCCGGACAGGGTACACCGGGGAGCTGTTTTTT. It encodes CASSLRTGYTGELFF.